The rows below give T cell receptor beta chains drawn from one sample of a study of blood T cell repertoires in COVID-19. Libraries were prepared by immunoSEQ multiplex PCR; TCRdb keeps only in-frame clonotypes and omits some of them. The table records around 130,000 clones, approximately 84% of them present only once. The sample comprised peripheral blood. All receptors derive from an older woman with acute or convalescent COVID-19. CDR3s include the opening cysteine and the closing phenylalanine or tryptophan. The order of the fields is J gene, V gene, CDR3 protein.

>TRBJ1-2|TRBV18
CASSPGEQAYGYTF
>TRBJ2-7|TRBV12-3/TRBV12-4
CASSRGPLSEQYF
>TRBJ1-5|TRBV7-2
CASSLGLQGQPQHF
>TRBJ2-3|TRBV5-1
CASSFGQDPDTQYF
>TRBJ1-4|TRBV7-9
CASSLVQGKLLFF
>TRBJ1-1|TRBV15
CATSRSRTARTEAFF
>TRBJ1-2|TRBV18
CASSPPVRRYGYTF
>TRBJ1-6|TRBV20-1
CSASLRTGGNSPLHF
>TRBJ2-7|TRBV2
CASSEGGPYLYEQYF
>TRBJ1-4|TRBV30
CAWSLSLLGGPSATNEKLFF
>TRBJ2-1|TRBV19
CASSRGTSSYNEQFF
>TRBJ1-2|TRBV6-1
CASSEIPGSYGYTF
>TRBJ2-1|TRBV3-1/TRBV3-2
CASSQRGGSEQFF
>TRBJ1-1|TRBV3-1/TRBV3-2
CASSQLGGSTEAFF
>TRBJ2-5|TRBV9
CASSGEVGTQYF
>TRBJ1-2|TRBV5-6
CASSLVSPHYYYGYTF
>TRBJ2-1|TRBV29-1
CSVGSTGYNEQFF
>TRBJ2-5|TRBV4-1
CASSPGTRLQETQYF
>TRBJ1-3|TRBV4-2
CASSQDWAGGFSGNTIYF
>TRBJ2-1|TRBV10-1
CASSEPGSSPDSYNEQFF
>TRBJ2-3|TRBV7-2
CASSSNPGGSDTQYF
>TRBJ2-1|TRBV24-1
CATSDLGGDNEQFF